This T cell receptor (beta chain) originates from a study of T cells in Graves' hyperthyroidism and ophthalmopathy. This clonotype was seen a few times. Its antigen is undetermined. Points from the study as a whole: The model forecast ophthalmopathy, anticipating it by a median about 7 months before onset. In the blood, most expanded thyroid clonotypes above 0.001 appeared as well.

If no ophthalmopathy progression occurred within 18 months, Graves' hyperthyroidism was stable. Uncontrolled infection, other autoimmune disease, pregnancy or lactation excluded patients. Amplification of TCR beta CDR3 regions used RNA as the template. First-round RT-PCR targeting the TCR CDR3 was performed with the HTBI primer set. In TCRdb, the multiplex PCR reads were re-called with MiXCR into one record per CDR3 protein. This sample yields 300,000 to 450,000 distinct CDR3 sequences, of which 20% to 25% are seen a single time; less than 75% belongs to the top ten. CDR1 is MNHNS and CDR2 is SASEGT in the germline V gene. This CDR3 is 14 amino acids long. V lost 5 bases, J lost 2 bases, and 10 bases lay in between.

The sequence came from a man aged 50 to 59 with Graves' hyperthyroidism. The rearrangement joins TRBV6-1 to TRBJ2-1, with D maybe TRBD2 (6 bases). Sequenced material: blood. CDR3 coding DNA: TGTGCCAGCAGTTCTTGGACTACCTACAATGAGCAGTTCTTC. Its protein is CASSSWTTYNEQFF.